The next 6 T cell receptor beta chains were all read from a single sample in a study of blood T cell repertoires in COVID-19 (dated by TCRdb to the early 2020s). The method was the immunoSEQ multiplex PCR assay. TCRdb limited this immuneACCESS table to in-frame rearrangements with V and J called. A share of clones is missing; checked studies link under half to unresolved V genes, and the rest is unexplained. The sample table records approximately 200,000 clones; about 83% of these occur just once. Less than 8% of the sample goes to the ten largest clones. The material sequenced was peripheral blood. These receptors came from a woman aged 50 to 65 with acute or convalescent COVID-19.

The chain has TRBV28 and TRBJ1-6; TRBD1 matches at 7 bases. Trimming at V came to 3 bases and at J to 7 bases, leaving 0 bases not matched to a gene. Germline V gives CDR1 MDHEN, CDR2 SYDVKM. This CDR3 spans 13 amino acids. The CDR3 loop is CASSLTGNSPLHF. The CDR3 DNA reads as TGTGCCAGCAGTTTGACAGGGAATTCACCCCTCCACTTT.

As for this clone: Sequence at one end of the junction differs from germline and may be a read error. The chain employs TRBV7-7 and TRBJ2-1, with 7 bases that match TRBD1. The V gene's germline CDR1 is SSHAT and CDR2 FNYEAQ (reference sequence). The CDR3 has 13 residues. CDR3 protein: CASSSDRYNEQFF. The CDR3 coding sequence is TGTGCTAGCAGCTCGGACAGGTACAATGAGCAGTTCTTC. Complete variable domain (other parts from reference TRBV7-7 and TRBJ2-1): GAGVSQSPRYKVTKRGQDVTLRCDPISSHATLYWYQQALGQGPEFLTYFNYEAQPDKSGLPSDRFSAERPEGSISTLTIQRTEQRDSAMYRCASSSDRYNEQFFGPGTRLTVL.

Here the CDR3 DNA reads TGTGCCAGCAGTGAAGAGGGACAGTATAATTCACCCCTCCACTTT. It yields the protein CASSEEGQYNSPLHF. V is TRBV2 and J is TRBJ1-6; 7 positions match TRBD1. Trimming took 1 base from V and 4 from J; bases not matched to a gene: 1. Germline-derived CDR1 and CDR2 are SNHLY and FYNNEI. This CDR3 contains 15 residues.

This clone showed up just once. The chain uses TRBV28 and TRBJ2-1; TRBD2 matches 9 bases. The junction had 2 bases not matched to a gene; V was cut back by 3 bases and J by 5 bases. Germline-derived CDR1 and CDR2 are MDHEN and SYDVKM. The length of the CDR3 is 14 residues. The CDR3 loop is CASSFRLADNEQFF. CDR3 coding DNA: TGTGCCAGCAGTTTCCGACTAGCGGACAATGAGCAGTTCTTC.

The CDR3 DNA reads TGCGCCAGCAGCCAGGATGCGACTATAGTTAACATTCAGTACTTC. It encodes CASSQDATIVNIQYF. The V call is TRBV4-1, the J call TRBJ2-4; a possible D gene is TRBD2 (5 bases). V was trimmed by 3 bases and J by 7 bases, leaving 16 bases between them. Germline CDR1 reads MGHRA; CDR2 reads YSYEKL. The CDR3 sequence is 15 residues long.

CDR3 amino acids: CASSLAGRRGTEAFF. Written as DNA, the CDR3 is TGTGCCAGCAGCTTAGCCGGGAGGAGGGGCACTGAAGCTTTCTTT. J is TRBJ1-1 and V is TRBV7-2; perhaps TRBD1 as D (5 bases). The CDR3 extends over 15 amino acids. Per the germline V gene, CDR1 is SGHTA and CDR2 is FQGNSA. V was pared by 0 bases and J by 4 bases, with 12 bases between. The whole variable domain, filled in from reference TRBV7-2 and TRBJ1-1, reads GAGVSQSPSNKVTEKGKDVELRCDPISGHTALYWYRQSLGQGLEFLIYFQGNSAPDKSGLPSDRFSAERTGGSVSTLTIQRTQQEDSAVYLCASSLAGRRGTEAFFGQGTRLTVV.